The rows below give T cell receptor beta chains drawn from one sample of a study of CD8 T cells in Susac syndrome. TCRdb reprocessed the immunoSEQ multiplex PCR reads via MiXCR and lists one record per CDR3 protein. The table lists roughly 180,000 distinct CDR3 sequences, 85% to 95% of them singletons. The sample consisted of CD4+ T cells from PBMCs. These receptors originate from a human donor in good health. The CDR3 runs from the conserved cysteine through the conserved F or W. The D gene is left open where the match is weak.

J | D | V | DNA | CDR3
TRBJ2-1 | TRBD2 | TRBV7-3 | TGTGCCAGCAGTACTAGCGGCGGTGAGCAGTTCTTC | CASSTSGGEQFF
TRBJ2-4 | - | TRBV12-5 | TGTGCTAGTGGCCGCCTGGGCAACATTCAGTACTTC | CASGRLGNIQYF
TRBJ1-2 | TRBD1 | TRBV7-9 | TGTGCCAGCAGCTTACTCACAGGGGACAATGGCTACACCTTC | CASSLLTGDNGYTF
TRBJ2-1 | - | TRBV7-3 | TGTGCCAGCAGCCCAGCAGGGGTCTACAATGAGCAGTTCTTC | CASSPAGVYNEQFF
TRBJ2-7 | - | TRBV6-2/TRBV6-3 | TGTGCCAGCAGCAGGGACATCCTCTCCTACGAGCAGTACTTC | CASSRDILSYEQYF
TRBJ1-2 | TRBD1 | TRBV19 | TGTGCCAGTAGTATCCGGTCGGGACAGGGGGCGTATGGCTACACCTTC | CASSIRSGQGAYGYTF
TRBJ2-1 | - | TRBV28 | TGTGCCAGCAGTTTATCACACAGGCCCCAGTTCTTC | CASSLSHRPQFF
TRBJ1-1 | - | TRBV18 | TGTGCCAGCTCACCCGGCGTAGGGTATCGTGAAGCTTTCTTT | CASSPGVGYREAFF
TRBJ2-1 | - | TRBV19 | TGTGCCAGTAGTATACCCAGGGGACCTAACAATGAGCAGTTCTTC | CASSIPRGPNNEQFF
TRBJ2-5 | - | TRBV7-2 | TGTGCCAGCAGCTCCGAGATCTCCCAGTACTTC | CASSSEISQYF
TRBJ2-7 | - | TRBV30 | TGTGCCTGGAGGAGCCCTCCATTCTACGAGCAGTACTTC | CAWRSPPFYEQYF
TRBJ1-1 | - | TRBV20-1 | TGCAGTGCTAGAGATCCCCGCTGGTTTGGGGCTTTCTTT | CSARDPRWFGAFF
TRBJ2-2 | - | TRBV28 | TGTGCCAGCAGTATCCCAGGGAGGTCCGGGGAGCTGTTTTTT | CASSIPGRSGELFF
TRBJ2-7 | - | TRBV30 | TGTGCCTGGCGGACACAATTAACTGGCTACGAGCAGTACTTC | CAWRTQLTGYEQYF
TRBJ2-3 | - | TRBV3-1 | TGTGCCAGCAGCCAACAACCAGGGGCAGATACGCAGTATTTT | CASSQQPGADTQYF